The 18 T cell receptor beta chains below all came from one sample that was sequenced in a study of beta chain features in type 1 diabetes (dated by TCRdb to between 2018 and 2020). Libraries were constructed by the immunoSEQ multiplex PCR assay. The entire isolated RNA was reverse transcribed using the High Capacity cDNA Reverse Transcription Kit, and thus expressed TCRB transcripts were sequenced. What TCRdb holds here is the immuneACCESS table cut down to in-frame rearrangements. Part of the clones is not present; checked against another copy, under half of the missing clones reflect an unresolved V gene, and the others are unexplained. In this sample the table shows under 350,000 clones, approximately 8.1% of which occur a single time. The top ten clonotypes cover more than 0.8% of the sample. Sequencing was performed on central memory CD4+ T cells from blood. These receptors were obtained from a woman between 18 and 29 years old in good health.

This sequence joins TRBV18 and TRBJ2-1; D is undetermined. The ends were cut back, 4 bases at V and 3 bases at J, with 10 bases in the middle. The CDR3 is 14 amino acids. Germline CDR1 is KGHSH and CDR2 is LQKENI. The CDR3 region has the DNA TGTGCCAGCTCACGCCAAGAAGTCTACAATGAGCAGTTCTTC. As protein: CASSRQEVYNEQFF.

The chain is built from TRBV4-3 and TRBJ1-5; no clear D. Germline CDR1 is LGHNA and CDR2 is YSLEER. The CDR3 consists of 18 residues. V was pared by 4 bases and J by 0 bases, with 19 bases between. The CDR3 coding sequence is TGCGCCAGCAGCCCGGGATTTGGCTTGCAGGCTAGCAATCAGCCCCAGCATTTT. Translated: CASSPGFGLQASNQPQHF.

The table lists this clone with a few counts. V usage is TRBV7-3 and J usage is TRBJ1-1; 7 bases align to TRBD1. This CDR3 spans 14 amino acids. The J segment lost 0 bases and the V segment lost 6 bases, leaving 4 bases of the junction unmatched. Germline CDR1 is SGHTA and CDR2 is FQGTGA. CDR3 sequence: CASRRDSMNTEAFF. CDR3 sequence (DNA): TGTGCCAGCAGAAGGGACAGCATGAACACTGAAGCTTTCTTT.

The chain recombines TRBV7-2 with TRBJ2-5; TRBD1 might be the D (6 bases). From germline, CDR1 is SGHTA and CDR2 FQGNSA. The CDR3 consists of 13 residues. Trimming took off 1 base at V and 7 bases at J, with 10 bases between the two ends. Written as DNA, the CDR3 is TGTGCCAGCAGCTTAGTCAAAGGGGGGACCCAGTACTTC. Translated, it gives CASSLVKGGTQYF.

This clone was detected a few times. The chain couples TRBV11-1 to TRBJ2-5; unclear D gene. V lost 3 bases and J lost 5, with 10 bases in between. In germline, CDR1 is SGHAT, CDR2 FQDESV (reference sequence). The length of the CDR3 is 13 residues. The CDR3 bases are TGTGCCAGCAGCTTCGGCAGGTCGGAGACCCAGTACTTC. Translation gives CASSFGRSETQYF.

The rearrangement joins TRBV20-1 to TRBJ2-7, with a possible D match to TRBD1 (6 bases). V lost 6 bases and J 4 bases, leaving 10 bases between the germline ends. Germline V lookup: CDR1 DFQATT, CDR2 SNEGSKA (reference sequence). This CDR3 region has 11 residues. The CDR3 loop reads CSASRGYEQYV. For the CDR3, the DNA is TGCAGTGCAAGCAGGGGTTACGAGCAGTACGTC.

This clone was seen ten or more times. The rearrangement uses TRBV5-1 and TRBJ2-7; D is unresolved. Germline V gene lookup returns CDR1 SGHRS and CDR2 YFSETQ. Trimming left V 2 bases short and J 1 base short, with 13 bases between. This CDR3 comprises 15 residues. This CDR3 reads CASSFTGLRSYEQYF. Written as DNA, the CDR3 is TGCGCCAGCAGCTTTACCGGGCTCCGATCCTACGAGCAGTACTTC.

This clone was recorded at least ten times. The chain carries TRBV5-6 and TRBJ2-7; the D gene is possibly TRBD2 (5 bases). The germline V and J ends were trimmed by 5 bases and 2 bases, with 14 bases remaining between them. Looked up from germline, CDR1 is SGHDT and CDR2 is YYEEEE. The CDR3 spans 14 residues. The CDR3 here is CASRSTYGTYEQYF. CDR3 bases: TGTGCCAGCAGATCGACGTACGGGACCTACGAGCAGTACTTC.

This clone was picked up a small number of times. The V call is TRBV19, the J call TRBJ2-1, with no clear D. Germline V gene lookup returns CDR1 LNHDA and CDR2 SQIVND (reference sequence). CDR3 length equals 14 residues. The V end lost 3 bases, the J end lost 6 bases, and 12 bases lay between the germline ends. The CDR3, as DNA: TGTGCCAGTAGTATGGTCATTTTCTTCAATGAGCAGTTCTTC. Its translation is CASSMVIFFNEQFF.

The chain joins TRBV7-9 to TRBJ2-3; D possibly corresponds to TRBD1 (5 bases). CDR1 is SEHNR, CDR2 FQNEAQ, per germline (reference sequence). Trimming removed 1 base at V and 4 bases at J, with 12 bases between. The CDR3 extends over 15 amino acids. The CDR3 DNA reads TGTGCCAGCAGCTTAGAGGCAGGGCAAGCAGATACGCAGTATTTT. It codes for CASSLEAGQADTQYF.

The table lists this clone with a few counts. The V gene is TRBV19, the J gene TRBJ2-3, with D perhaps matching TRBD2 (5 bases). Trimming cost V 6 bases and J 8 bases, with 15 bases left between them. CDR1 and CDR2 from the germline V gene are LNHDA and SQIVND (reference sequence). This CDR3 has 13 amino acids. CDR3 loop: CASRPGILGTQYF. The CDR3 coding sequence is TGTGCCAGTAGACCGGGAATTCTGGGTACGCAGTATTTT.

This clone has only a few counts. This sequence joins TRBV18 and TRBJ1-4; D is unresolved. There are 14 residues in the CDR3. The V end lost 1 base, the J end lost 7 bases, and 10 bases lay between the germline ends. Germline CDR1 and CDR2: KGHSH and LQKENI. The CDR3 reads CASSPHPRGEKLFF. CDR3 in DNA: TGTGCCAGCTCACCACACCCGAGAGGTGAAAAACTGTTTTTT.

The table lists this clone with many counts. The chain employs TRBV4-1 and TRBJ2-2, with D possibly TRBD2 on 7 matching bases. V was trimmed by 4 bases and J by 6 bases, leaving 18 bases between them. Germline-derived CDR1 and CDR2 are MGHRA and YSYEKL. The CDR3 loop spans 16 amino acids. In DNA, the CDR3 is TGCGCCAGCAGCCCAGGGGCACAGGGAGGGGCCGGGGAGCTGTTTTTT. Encoded protein: CASSPGAQGGAGELFF.

This clone has more than one count but fewer than ten. The rearrangement uses TRBV7-2 and TRBJ2-5, with D uncertain. CDR3 length: 14 amino acids. Trimming shortened V by 1 base and J by 5 bases, and 11 bases separated the two germline ends. The germline CDR1 and CDR2 sequences are SGHTA and FQGNSA. The CDR3 coding sequence is TGTGCCAGCAGCTTAGGTGGCTCTCGGGAGACCCAGTACTTC. This gives the protein CASSLGGSRETQYF.

The table lists this clone with a few counts. The chain combines TRBV4-1 with TRBJ1-1; unclear D gene. Trimming pared 0 bases from V and 1 base from J, leaving 12 bases between. The V gene's germline CDR1 is MGHRA and CDR2 YSYEKL. The CDR3 spans 16 residues. The CDR3 DNA follows: TGCGCCAGCAGCCAAGAAATGGAAGGCTGGAACACTGAAGCTTTCTTT. Amino acid sequence: CASSQEMEGWNTEAFF.

In this sample, this clone turned up many times. The J gene is TRBJ2-1, the V gene TRBV7-2; 9 bases line up with TRBD2. With V trimmed by 5 bases and J by 5 bases, 4 bases remained unmatched. This CDR3 is 14 amino acids long. CDR1 and CDR2 (germline): SGHTA, FQGNSA. The DNA for the CDR3 is TGTGCCAGCAGCCGGACTAGCGCCCACAATGAGCAGTTCTTC. Translated, it gives CASSRTSAHNEQFF.

This clone was counted a few times. The J gene is TRBJ1-5, the V gene TRBV7-3, with D possibly being TRBD1 (6 bases). The CDR3 sequence is 15 residues long. V shed 2 bases and J shed 7 bases, with 15 bases lying between them. CDR1 SGHTA and CDR2 FQGTGA come from the germline V gene. The CDR3 coding sequence is TGTGCCAGCAGCTTATCGGGGGCGATAAACCAGCCCCAGCATTTT. Translating gives CASSLSGAINQPQHF.

This clone was picked up many times. The gene calls are TRBV18 and TRBJ2-3; D remains unclear. The CDR3 loop spans 12 amino acids. Trimming pared 6 bases from V and 5 bases from J, leaving 9 bases between. Germline assignment: CDR1 KGHSH and CDR2 LQKENI. The CDR3 spells CASSTNVDTQYF. CDR3 sequence (DNA): TGTGCCAGCTCTACCAACGTAGATACGCAGTATTTT.